The next 23 T cell receptor beta chains were all read from a single sample in a study of T cell clonality in common variable immunodeficiency. Generated by immunoSEQ multiplex PCR, the TCRdb table keeps only in-frame clones and is missing some. The sample offers about 26,000 clones and no singletons, the top ten holding about 24%. Study conclusions and caveats: In common variable immunodeficiency, TCR beta chains reportedly carried fewer deletions and N-nucleotide insertions.

These receptors have no known antigen. The sequencing sample was made of peripheral blood mononuclear cells. These receptors originate from a human donor with common variable immunodeficiency.

The table lists this clone with many counts. The CDR3 end is not reached by the read, which stops 3 residues before it; the germline J gene fills it in. This chain links TRBV19 with TRBJ2-7; D may correspond to TRBD1 or TRBD2 (5 bases each). The CDR3 spans 16 residues. The V end lost 1 base, the J end lost 3 bases, and 16 bases lay between the germline ends. Germline-derived CDR1 and CDR2 are LNHDA and SQIVND (reference sequence). This CDR3 reads CASSIGSRGAGYEQYF. CDR3 DNA (partial): TGTGCCAGTAGTATAGGCTCGAGGGGAGCCGGCTACGAG.

This clone was recorded a few times. The CDR3 end falls 3 residues outside the read, so it is completed with the germline J gene. The rearrangement joins TRBV5-4 to TRBJ2-5, with a tentative D call TRBD2 (7 bases). This CDR3 has 15 amino acids. CDR1 is SGHNT and CDR2 is YYREEE in the germline V gene (reference sequence). V dropped 0 bases and J dropped 2 bases, with 11 bases sitting between them. The DNA read from the CDR3 is TGTGCCAGCAGCTTGGGGGGGCGGGGGCAAGAGACC. Its translation is CASSLGGRGQET. The full CDR3 protein is CASSLGGRGQETQYF.

Many counts were recorded for this clone. The read is 3 residues too short to cover the CDR3 end, so that end is filled in from the germline J gene. The chain employs TRBV6-1 and TRBJ1-2, with D tentatively TRBD1 (6 bases). Germline lookup yields CDR1 MNHNS and CDR2 SASEGT. The CDR3 extends over 13 amino acids. V was cut by 3 bases and J by 2 bases, with 7 bases left in between. The CDR3 here is CASSDQGNYGYTF. CDR3 DNA (partial): TGTGCCAGCAGTGACCAGGGGAACTATGGC.

This clone was counted ten times or more. The read ends 3 residues early relative to the CDR3; the germline J gene fills the gap. The chain is built from TRBV20-1 and TRBJ1-5, with D uncertain. From germline, CDR1 is DFQATT and CDR2 SNEGSKA (reference sequence). V gave up 0 bases and J gave up 0 bases, with 12 bases separating them. The CDR3 length is 16 residues. The CDR3 protein is CSARDPRSGSNQPQHF. The DNA read from the CDR3 is TGCAGTGCTAGAGATCCGAGGAGCGGTAGCAATCAGCCC.

This clone showed up just a few times. The read finishes 3 residues shy of the CDR3 end, and the germline J gene is used to complete it. The V and J genes are TRBV19 and TRBJ1-2; TRBD1 matches at 10 bases. The length of the CDR3 is 16 residues. Germline-derived CDR1 and CDR2 are LNHDA and SQIVND (reference sequence). V lost 5 bases to trimming and J lost 3 bases; unmatched junction nucleotides: 9. CDR3 DNA, as far as it was read: TGTGCCAGTAGTCGCGTGACAGGGGGCCCGGACTATGGC. This encodes CASSRVTGGPDYG. The entire CDR3 protein reads CASSRVTGGPDYGYTF. Supplemented by reference TRBV19 and TRBJ1-2, the full variable domain reads DGGITQSPKYLFRKEGQNVTLSCEQNLNHDAMYWYRQDPGQGLRLIYYSQIVNDFQKGDIAEGYSVSREKKESFPLTVTSAQKNPTAFYLCASSRVTGGPDYGYTFGSGTRLTVV.

For this clone: The sequence runs out 3 residues before the end of the CDR3; the remainder is reconstructed from the germline J gene. The chain uses TRBV11-2 and TRBJ2-5, with D unresolved. CDR1 SGHAT and CDR2 FQNNGV come from the germline V gene. The CDR3 loop spans 15 amino acids. Trimming pared 2 bases from V and 0 bases from J, leaving 10 bases between. The CDR3 is CASSLRQAHQETQYF. The CDR3 bases that were read are TGTGCCAGCAGCTTACGCCAGGCACACCAAGAGACC.

This clone has more than one count but fewer than ten. Coverage ceases 3 residues before the CDR3 finishes, and the germline J gene fills in the end. The chain carries TRBV7-8 and TRBJ1-2; 12 positions match TRBD1. The CDR3 consists of 18 residues. The trim removed 1 base at V and 7 bases at J, leaving 13 bases unmatched. Per the germline V gene, CDR1 is SGHVS and CDR2 is FQNEAQ. CDR3 sequence: CASSLGPGQGAKLGGYTF. The DNA read from the CDR3 is TGTGCCAGCAGCTTAGGGCCGGGACAGGGGGCAAAACTGGGTGGC.

The table lists this clone with many counts. The read halts 3 residues ahead of the CDR3 end, with the missing end drawn from the germline J gene. This chain uses TRBV7-8 with TRBJ2-3; 10 bases line up with TRBD2. The J segment lost 2 bases and the V segment lost 0 bases, leaving 5 bases of the junction unmatched. The CDR3 consists of 17 residues. CDR1 and CDR2 (germline): SGHVS, FQNEAQ. CDR3 loop: CASSLARTSGDTDTQYF. The sequenced CDR3 bases are TGTGCCAGCAGCTTAGCCAGGACTAGCGGAGACACAGATACG.

This clone was picked up a small number of times. The CDR3 region is CSARDARGGTEAFF. Partial CDR3 DNA: TGCAGTGCTAGAGACGCGAGGGGGGGGACTGAA. The V call is TRBV20-1, the J call TRBJ1-1; the D gene is possibly TRBD1 (6 bases). The sequence runs out 3 residues before the end of the CDR3; the remainder is reconstructed from the germline J gene. The V gene's germline CDR1 is DFQATT and CDR2 SNEGSKA (reference sequence). V dropped 0 bases and J dropped 5 bases, with 13 bases sitting between them. The CDR3 is 14 amino acids.

This clone was seen many times. The read ends 3 residues before the CDR3 terminus; that terminus is restored from the germline J gene. The V and J genes are TRBV19 and TRBJ1-2; D is undetermined. CDR3 length equals 13 residues. The V end lost 10 bases, the J end lost 4 bases, and 16 bases lay between the germline ends. CDR1 LNHDA and CDR2 SQIVND come from the germline V gene (reference sequence). Here the CDR3 reads CATSRSMSYGYTF. The CDR3 DNA, read in part, is TGTGCCACCAGCAGGTCTATGAGCTATGGC.

This clone was counted many times. The CDR3 is cut off 3 residues early in the read; its end comes from the germline J gene. This chain connects TRBV7-3 to TRBJ2-3; D remains unclear. The V gene's germline CDR1 is SGHTA and CDR2 FQGTGA. Between the trimmed V and J ends, which lost 2 bases and 0 bases, there was a span of 6 bases. The CDR3 sequence is 14 residues long. Incomplete CDR3 DNA: TGTGCCAGCAGCTTAGATAGTAGCACAGATACG. As protein: CASSLDSSTDT. The whole CDR3 protein is CASSLDSSTDTQYF.

This clone was observed at least ten times. The read comes to an end 3 residues before the CDR3 does, leaving the germline J gene to fill in the end. The V call is TRBV7-2, the J call TRBJ2-3; D is ambiguous. Germline V gene data show CDR1 as SGHTA and CDR2 as FQGNSA. Deletions cut 1 base from V and 3 bases from J, with 11 bases between. The CDR3 length is 15 residues. The CDR3 sequence is CASSLVTPGTDTQYF. The covered CDR3 bases are TGTGCCAGCAGCTTAGTCACACCCGGGACAGATACG.

This clone was counted ten times or more. The read stops 3 residues short of the end of the CDR3; the missing end is completed from the germline J gene. The chain has TRBV20-1 and TRBJ2-7; 8 nucleotides agree with TRBD1. J was trimmed by 3 bases and V by 8 bases; bases with no gene match: 9. From germline, CDR1 is DFQATT and CDR2 SNEGSKA (reference sequence). CDR3 length: 13 amino acids. CDR3 protein: CSLSRQGFYEQYF. The sequenced part of the CDR3 DNA is TGCAGTCTATCGCGACAGGGGTTCTACGAG.

This clone has at least ten counts. The CDR3 is cut off 3 residues early in the read; its end comes from the germline J gene. The V call is TRBV5-1, the J call TRBJ1-6, with 8 bases aligning to TRBD1. The CDR3 sequence is 15 residues long. With 4 bases clipped from V and 5 bases from J, the junction kept 5 bases outside the gene matches. CDR1 and CDR2 from the germline V gene are SGHRS and YFSETQ. Incomplete CDR3 DNA: TGCGCCAGCAGCGTGGGACAGGCTGATAATTCACCC. Amino acid sequence: CASSVGQADNSP. The whole CDR3 region reads CASSVGQADNSPLHF.

This clone has a count of ten or more. The read is 3 residues too short to cover the CDR3 end, so that end is filled in from the germline J gene. This chain joins TRBV6-2 or TRBV6-3 and TRBJ2-3; tentative D call: TRBD2 (5 bases). The germline V gene has CDR1 MNHEY and CDR2 SVGEGT. CDR3 length: 15 amino acids. Trimming removed 8 bases from V and 0 bases from J, with 15 bases in between. The CDR3 DNA, read in part, is TGTGCCAGCGTTCCCCAGCGGATTAGCACAGATACG. Its translation is CASVPQRISTDT. In full, the CDR3 is CASVPQRISTDTQYF.

In its sample, this clone was seen many times. The DNA read from the CDR3 is TGTGCCACCAGCAGAGATAGGGTATCCGAGACC. It codes for CATSRDRVSET. The whole CDR3 protein reads CATSRDRVSETQYF. The chain carries TRBV15 and TRBJ2-5; no firm D call. The read falls 3 residues short of the CDR3 end, and the missing part is taken from the germline J gene. V lost 0 bases and J 5 bases, leaving 10 bases between the germline ends. The CDR3 runs 14 residues. CDR1 is LNHNV, CDR2 YYDKDF, per germline (reference sequence).

Many counts were recorded for this clone. Read coverage stops 3 residues before the CDR3 terminus; the germline J gene supplies the remainder. The chain employs TRBV7-2 and TRBJ2-7, with 8 bases aligning to TRBD2. The CDR3 loop spans 15 amino acids. Germline CDR1 SGHTA, CDR2 FQGNSA. Losses at the gene ends were 5 bases for V and 4 bases for J; bases not matched to a gene: 10. The covered CDR3 bases are TGTGCCAGCAGCAACGGGGGGGCTCGGGTTTACGAG. This translates into CASSNGGARVYE. The full-length CDR3 reads as CASSNGGARVYEQYF.

This clone was recorded a few times. Partial CDR3 DNA: TGCGCCAGCAGCCCGGACTCACAGGGAACTCAATCACCC. Its translation is CASSPDSQGTQSP. The entire CDR3 reads CASSPDSQGTQSPLHF. V usage is TRBV5-1 and J usage is TRBJ1-6, with D possibly matching TRBD1 (6 bases). The read comes to an end 3 residues before the CDR3 does, leaving the germline J gene to fill in the end. Between the trimmed V and J ends, which lost 4 bases and 10 bases, there was a span of 21 bases. Looked up from germline, CDR1 is SGHRS and CDR2 is YFSETQ. The CDR3 is made up of 16 amino acids. Looking up the rest from reference TRBV5-1 and TRBJ1-6 gives the full variable domain: KAGVTQTPRYLIKTRGQQVTLSCSPISGHRSVSWYQQTPGQGLQFLFEYFSETQRNKGNFPGRFSGRQFSNSRSEMNVSTLELGDSALYLCASSPDSQGTQSPLHFGNGTRLTVT.

Ten or more counts support this clone. From the germline J gene comes the end of the CDR3, since the read stops 3 residues before it. V usage is TRBV20-1 and J usage is TRBJ2-4; TRBD2 agrees at 11 bases. The CDR3 covers 13 residues. CDR1 is DFQATT, CDR2 SNEGSKA, per germline (reference sequence). The ends lost 7 bases at V and 7 bases at J; junction bases unmatched: 6. The CDR3 bases that were read are TGCAGTGTTCGTAGCGGGGGGGCGAACATT. Residues: CSVRSGGANI. The whole CDR3 sequence reads CSVRSGGANIQYF.

There are many counts of this clone. Partial CDR3 DNA: TGTGCCAGCAGTTACGGGGGCCTCAATATCTACGAG. Protein: CASSYGGLNIYE. In full, the CDR3 reads CASSYGGLNIYEQYF. The chain is built from TRBV6-2 or TRBV6-3 and TRBJ2-7; weak D call: TRBD1 (6 bases). The read ends 3 residues shy of where the CDR3 ends; the end is completed using the germline J gene. This CDR3 region has 15 residues. Germline CDR1 reads MNHEY; CDR2 reads SVGEGT. With 2 bases removed from V and 3 bases from J, the gap between germline ends came to 14 bases.

By share of the sample, this clone is medium-sized (0.01 to 0.1%). The read is 3 residues too short to cover the CDR3 end, so that end is filled in from the germline J gene. The chain is built from TRBV15 and TRBJ2-5; tentative D call: TRBD1 (6 bases). V shed 0 bases and J shed 5 bases, with 10 bases lying between them. Germline V gene data show CDR1 as LNHNV and CDR2 as YYDKDF (reference sequence). The length of the CDR3 is 14 residues. Incomplete CDR3 DNA: TGTGCCACCAGCAGAGATACAGGGTACGAGACC. Its translation: CATSRDTGYET. The whole CDR3 reads CATSRDTGYETQYF.

The sample holds many counts of this clone. CDR3 loop: CSVELGQGVGEQYF. The CDR3 bases that were read are TGCAGCGTTGAATTGGGACAGGGGGTAGGCGAG. The chain couples TRBV29-1 to TRBJ2-7, with 11 bases matching TRBD1. The read stops 3 residues short of the end of the CDR3; the missing end is completed from the germline J gene. The ends lost 2 bases at V and 6 bases at J; junction bases unmatched: 6. This CDR3 spans 14 amino acids. Germline V gene lookup returns CDR1 SQVTM and CDR2 ANQGSEA.

This clone was seen ten or more times. The read terminates 3 residues ahead of where the CDR3 ends, so the germline J gene completes it. The V gene is TRBV30, the J gene TRBJ1-5; 8 positions agree with TRBD1. This CDR3 spans 16 amino acids. V gave up 5 bases and J gave up 0 bases; unmatched junction bases: 9. Germline CDR1 is GTSNPN and CDR2 is SVGIG (reference sequence). The sequenced CDR3 bases are TGTGCCTGGGGTACAGGGGGGTACTATAGCAATCAGCCC. Translating gives CAWGTGGYYSNQP. The entire CDR3 reads CAWGTGGYYSNQPQHF. Full variable domain (missing parts from reference TRBV30 and TRBJ1-5): SQTIHQWPATLVQPVGSPLSLECTVEGTSNPNLYWYRQAAGRGLQLLFYSVGIGQISSEVPQNLSASRPQDRQFILSSKKLLLSDSGFYLCAWGTGGYYSNQPQHFGDGTRLSIL.